This T cell receptor beta chain was observed in a study of breast tumors, draining lymph nodes, adjacent tissues. General study results and limits: Findings are consistent with lymph node origin and intratumoral expansion of most tumor T cells. Tumor TCR diversity was below lymph nodes but above nontumor tissue. Tumor and nontumor repertoires were significantly more similar in luminal-like than in basal-like breast cancer. The lymph node origin of tumor T cells was framed as consistent with a hypothesis, not demonstrated.

One entry per CDR3 protein, called by TCRdb with MiXCR from the multiplex PCR reads. The sample has 83,000 or so distinct CDR3 sequences, approximately 19% seen once; the top ten hold 2% to 2.5%. CDR3 length: 19 residues. CDR1 SQVTM and CDR2 ANQGSEA come from the germline V gene. The V end lost 7 bases, the J end lost 9 bases, and 37 bases lay between the germline ends. This clonotype came up many times. The antigen is undetermined. Axillary draining lymph nodes of breast cancer patients supplied the node samples. This TCR came from a female donor with breast cancer. Some clones in this sample may be carry-over from other donors' samples. This sequence joins TRBV29-1 and TRBJ2-1; perhaps TRBD2 as D (6 bases). Material: axillary lymph node tissue. The CDR3 DNA reads TGCAGCGCCCTCGCTTTGGGGGGACCTGGTGAGGTCCGCCGGGCTGAGCAGTTCTTC. It translates to CSALALGGPGEVRRAEQFF.